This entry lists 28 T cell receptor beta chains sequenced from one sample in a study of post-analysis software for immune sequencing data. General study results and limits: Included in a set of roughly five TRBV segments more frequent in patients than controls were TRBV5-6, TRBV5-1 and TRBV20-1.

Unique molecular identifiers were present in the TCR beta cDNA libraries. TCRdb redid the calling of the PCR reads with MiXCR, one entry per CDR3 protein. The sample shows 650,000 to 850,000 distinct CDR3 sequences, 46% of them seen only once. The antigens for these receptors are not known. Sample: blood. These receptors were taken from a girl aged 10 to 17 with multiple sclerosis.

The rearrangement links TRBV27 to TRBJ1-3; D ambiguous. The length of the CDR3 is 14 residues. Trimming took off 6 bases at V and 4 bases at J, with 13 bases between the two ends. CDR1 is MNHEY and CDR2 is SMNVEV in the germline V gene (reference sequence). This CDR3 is CASSISWSGNTIYF. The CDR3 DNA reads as TGTGCCAGCAGCATTTCGTGGTCAGGAAACACCATATATTTT.

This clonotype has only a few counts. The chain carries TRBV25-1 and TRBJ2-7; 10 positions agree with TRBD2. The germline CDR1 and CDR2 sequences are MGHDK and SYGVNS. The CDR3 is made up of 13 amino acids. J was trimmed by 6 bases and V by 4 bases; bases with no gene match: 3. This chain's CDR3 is CASSVGLAREQYF. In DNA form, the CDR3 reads TGTGCCAGCAGTGTGGGACTAGCGCGCGAGCAGTACTTC.

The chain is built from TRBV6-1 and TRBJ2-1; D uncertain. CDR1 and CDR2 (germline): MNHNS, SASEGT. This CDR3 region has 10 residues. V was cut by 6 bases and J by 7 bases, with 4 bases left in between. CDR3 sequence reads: CASRINEQFF. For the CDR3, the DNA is TGTGCCAGCAGGATAAATGAGCAGTTCTTC.

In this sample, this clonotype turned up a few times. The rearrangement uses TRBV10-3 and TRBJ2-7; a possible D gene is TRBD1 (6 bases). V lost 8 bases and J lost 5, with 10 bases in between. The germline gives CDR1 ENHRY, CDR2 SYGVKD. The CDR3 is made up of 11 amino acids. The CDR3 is CAISNRDEQYF. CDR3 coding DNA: TGTGCCATCTCTAACAGGGACGAGCAGTACTTC.

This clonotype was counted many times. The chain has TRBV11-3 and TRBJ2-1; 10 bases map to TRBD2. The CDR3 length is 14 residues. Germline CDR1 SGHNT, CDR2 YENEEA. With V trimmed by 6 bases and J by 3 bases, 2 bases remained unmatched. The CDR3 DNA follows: TGTGCCAGCAGTCGGACTAGCGGCTACAATGAGCAGTTCTTC. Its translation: CASSRTSGYNEQFF.

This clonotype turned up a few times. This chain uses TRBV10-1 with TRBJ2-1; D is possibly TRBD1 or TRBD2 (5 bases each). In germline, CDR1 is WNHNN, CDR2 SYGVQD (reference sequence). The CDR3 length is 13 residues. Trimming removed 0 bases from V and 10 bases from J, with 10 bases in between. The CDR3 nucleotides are TGCGCCAGCAGTGAGTCGGGACGGGAAGAGCAGTTCTTC. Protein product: CASSESGREEQFF.

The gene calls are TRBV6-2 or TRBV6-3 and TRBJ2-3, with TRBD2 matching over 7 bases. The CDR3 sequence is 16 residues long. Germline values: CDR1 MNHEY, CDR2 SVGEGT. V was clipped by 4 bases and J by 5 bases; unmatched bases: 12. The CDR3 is CASSSGTIVLLDTQYF. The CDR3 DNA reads TGTGCCAGCAGTTCCGGGACTATAGTTCTACTAGATACGCAGTATTTT.

For the CDR3, the DNA is TGTGCCAGCAGCCATGGGATCTCTGAAGCTTTCTTT. Translating it yields CASSHGISEAFF. V gene TRBV3-1 combines with J gene TRBJ1-1; no reliable D call. The ends were cut back, 3 bases at V and 6 bases at J, with 8 bases in the middle. The CDR3 has 12 amino acids. Germline lookup yields CDR1 LGHDT and CDR2 YNNKEL (reference sequence).

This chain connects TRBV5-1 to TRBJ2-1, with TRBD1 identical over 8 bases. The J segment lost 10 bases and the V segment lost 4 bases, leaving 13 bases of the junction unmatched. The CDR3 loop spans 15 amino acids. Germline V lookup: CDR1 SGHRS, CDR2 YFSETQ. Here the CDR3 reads CASSQLGTGGNEQFF. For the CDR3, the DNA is TGCGCCAGCAGCCAACTCGGAACAGGGGGAAACGAGCAGTTCTTC.

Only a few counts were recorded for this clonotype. The chain's CDR3 is CASRFESGSYEQYF. The CDR3 DNA follows: TGTGCCAGCAGGTTCGAGAGCGGGAGCTACGAGCAGTACTTC. The chain recombines TRBV12-3 or TRBV12-4 with TRBJ2-7; the match to TRBD2 covers 8 bases. This CDR3 has 14 residues. The V and J ends lost 6 bases and 3 bases, in that order; junction bases with no gene match: 7.

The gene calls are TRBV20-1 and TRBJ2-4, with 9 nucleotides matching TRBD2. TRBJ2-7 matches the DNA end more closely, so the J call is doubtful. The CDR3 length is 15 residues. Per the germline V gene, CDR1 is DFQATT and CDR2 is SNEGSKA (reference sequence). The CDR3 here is CSARDIAGEYYEQYF. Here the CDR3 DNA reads TGCAGTGCTAGAGACATAGCGGGAGAGTATTACGAGCAGTACTTC.

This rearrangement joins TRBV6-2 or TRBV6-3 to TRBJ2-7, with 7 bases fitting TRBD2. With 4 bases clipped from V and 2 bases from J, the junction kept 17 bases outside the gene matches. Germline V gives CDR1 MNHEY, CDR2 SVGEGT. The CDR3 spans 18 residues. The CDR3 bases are TGTGCCAGCAGTTCCTCTGCTTTAGGGAGGACTAGAACCTACGAGCAGTACTTC. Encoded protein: CASSSSALGRTRTYEQYF.

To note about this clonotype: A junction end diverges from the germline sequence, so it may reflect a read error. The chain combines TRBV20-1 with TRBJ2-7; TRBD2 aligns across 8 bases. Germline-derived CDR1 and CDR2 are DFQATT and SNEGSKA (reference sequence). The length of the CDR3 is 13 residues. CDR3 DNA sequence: TGCAGAGCTAGAACTAGCGGCACCTACGAGCAGTACTTC. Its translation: CRARTSGTYEQYF.

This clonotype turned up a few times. The CDR3 loop is CASSLEGTEKLFF. CDR3 sequence (DNA): TGCGCCAGCAGCTTGGAGGGTACTGAAAAACTGTTTTTT. The chain joins TRBV5-1 to TRBJ1-4; unclear D gene. Deletions cut 0 bases from V and 7 bases from J, with 7 bases between. The CDR3 is 13 residues long. Per germline, CDR1 SGHRS and CDR2 YFSETQ.

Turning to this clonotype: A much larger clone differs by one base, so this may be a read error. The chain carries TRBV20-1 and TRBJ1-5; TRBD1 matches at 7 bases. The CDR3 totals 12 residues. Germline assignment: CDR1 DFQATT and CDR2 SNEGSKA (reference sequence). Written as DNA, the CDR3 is TGCAGTGCTAGTCAGGGGGATCAGCCCCATCATTTT. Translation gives CSASQGDQPHHF.

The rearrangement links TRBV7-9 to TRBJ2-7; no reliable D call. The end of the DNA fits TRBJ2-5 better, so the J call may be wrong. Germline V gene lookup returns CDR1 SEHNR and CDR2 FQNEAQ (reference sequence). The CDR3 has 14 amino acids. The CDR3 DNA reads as TGTGCCAGCAGCTTGGGCGAATTAGGGGAGACCCAGTACTTC. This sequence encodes CASSLGELGETQYF.

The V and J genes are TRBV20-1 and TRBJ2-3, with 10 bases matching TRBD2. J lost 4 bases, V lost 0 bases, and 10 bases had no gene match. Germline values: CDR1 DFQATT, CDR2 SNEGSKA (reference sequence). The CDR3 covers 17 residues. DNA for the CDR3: TGCAGTGCTAGAGATCCAGGCCTAGCGGGAGATCCAGATACGCAGTATTTT. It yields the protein CSARDPGLAGDPDTQYF.

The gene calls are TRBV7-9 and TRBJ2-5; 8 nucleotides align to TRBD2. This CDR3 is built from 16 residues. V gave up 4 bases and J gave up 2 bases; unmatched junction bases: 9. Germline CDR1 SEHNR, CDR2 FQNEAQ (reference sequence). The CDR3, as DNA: TGTGCCAGCAGCTCTCTTATATCTAGCGGGCAAGAGACCCAGTACTTC. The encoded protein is CASSSLISSGQETQYF.

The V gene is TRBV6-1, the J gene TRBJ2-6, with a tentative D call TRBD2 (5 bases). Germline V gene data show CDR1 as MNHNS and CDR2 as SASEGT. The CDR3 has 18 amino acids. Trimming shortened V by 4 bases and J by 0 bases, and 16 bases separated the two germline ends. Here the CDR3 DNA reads TGTGCCAGCAGTGTACGGCGGGCAGTCCCCTCTGGGGCCAACGTCCTGACTTTC. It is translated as CASSVRRAVPSGANVLTF.

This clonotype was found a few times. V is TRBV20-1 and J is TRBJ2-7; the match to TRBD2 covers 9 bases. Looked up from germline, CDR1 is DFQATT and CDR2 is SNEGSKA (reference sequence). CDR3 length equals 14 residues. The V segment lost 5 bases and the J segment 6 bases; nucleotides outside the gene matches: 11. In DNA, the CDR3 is TGCAGTGCTTCCTTAGCGGGGGCAACGGCCGAGCAGTACTTC. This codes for CSASLAGATAEQYF.

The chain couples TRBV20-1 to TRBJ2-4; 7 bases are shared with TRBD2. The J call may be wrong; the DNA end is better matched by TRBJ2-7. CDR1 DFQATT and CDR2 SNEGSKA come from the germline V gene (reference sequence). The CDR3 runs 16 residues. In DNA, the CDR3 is TGCAGTGCCCTCCCAAATCGCGGGAGCCCAGGGTACGAGCAGTACTTC. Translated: CSALPNRGSPGYEQYF.

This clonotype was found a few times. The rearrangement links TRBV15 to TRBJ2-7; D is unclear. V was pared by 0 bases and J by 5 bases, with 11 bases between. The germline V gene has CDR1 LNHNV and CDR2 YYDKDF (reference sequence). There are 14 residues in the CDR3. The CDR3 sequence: CATSRDPHRDEQYF. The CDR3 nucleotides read TGTGCCACCAGCAGAGACCCTCACCGGGACGAGCAGTACTTC.

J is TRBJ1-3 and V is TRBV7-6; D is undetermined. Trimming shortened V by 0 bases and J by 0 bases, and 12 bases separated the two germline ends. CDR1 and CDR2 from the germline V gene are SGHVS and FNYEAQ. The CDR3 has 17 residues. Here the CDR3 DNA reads TGTGCCAGCAGCTTAGCGGTAACACCAGACTCTGGAAACACCATATATTTT. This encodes CASSLAVTPDSGNTIYF.

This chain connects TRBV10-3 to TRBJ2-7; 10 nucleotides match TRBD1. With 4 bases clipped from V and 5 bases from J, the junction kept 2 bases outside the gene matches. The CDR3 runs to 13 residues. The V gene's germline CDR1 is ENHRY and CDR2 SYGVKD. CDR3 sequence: CAISGGTGDEQYF. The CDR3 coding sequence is TGTGCCATCAGTGGTGGGACAGGGGACGAGCAGTACTTC.

The CDR3 nucleotides are TGTGCCAGCAGTTACAACGGGACAGGGGGCGCGGTGGACCAGCCCCAGCATTTT. Its translation is CASSYNGTGGAVDQPQHF. This chain links TRBV6-2 or TRBV6-3 with TRBJ1-5, with 12 nucleotides matching TRBD1. The germline gives CDR1 MNHEY, CDR2 SVGEGT. J lost 7 bases, V lost 2 bases, and 12 bases had no gene match. There are 18 residues in the CDR3.

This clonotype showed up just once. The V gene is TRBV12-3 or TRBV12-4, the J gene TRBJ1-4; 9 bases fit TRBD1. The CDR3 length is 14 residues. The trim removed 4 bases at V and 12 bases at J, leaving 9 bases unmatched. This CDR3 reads CASSWTGEVLQLFF. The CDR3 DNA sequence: TGTGCCAGCAGTTGGACAGGGGAGGTTTTGCAACTGTTTTTT.

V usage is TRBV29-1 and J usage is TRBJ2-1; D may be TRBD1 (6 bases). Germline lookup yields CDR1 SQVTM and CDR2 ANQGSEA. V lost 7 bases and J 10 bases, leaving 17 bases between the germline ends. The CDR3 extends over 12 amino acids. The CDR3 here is CSASGQGQEQFF. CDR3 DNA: TGCAGCGCCTCAGGGCAGGGACAAGAGCAGTTCTTC.

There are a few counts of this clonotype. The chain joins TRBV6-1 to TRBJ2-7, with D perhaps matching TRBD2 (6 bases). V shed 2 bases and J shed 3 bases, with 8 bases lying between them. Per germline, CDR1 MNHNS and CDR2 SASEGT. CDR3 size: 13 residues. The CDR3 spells CASSEREIYEQYF. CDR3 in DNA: TGTGCCAGCAGTGAACGGGAGATCTACGAGCAGTACTTC.